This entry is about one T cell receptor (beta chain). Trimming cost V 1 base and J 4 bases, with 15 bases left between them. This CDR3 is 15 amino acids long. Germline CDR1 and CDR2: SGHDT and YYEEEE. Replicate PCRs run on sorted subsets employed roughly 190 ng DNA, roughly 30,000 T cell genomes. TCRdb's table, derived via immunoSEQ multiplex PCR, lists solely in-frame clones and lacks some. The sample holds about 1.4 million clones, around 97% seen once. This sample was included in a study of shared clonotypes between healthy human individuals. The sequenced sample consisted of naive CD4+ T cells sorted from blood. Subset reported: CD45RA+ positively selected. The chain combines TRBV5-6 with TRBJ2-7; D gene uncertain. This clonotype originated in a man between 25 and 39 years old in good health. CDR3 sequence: CASSLRTVSSYEQYF. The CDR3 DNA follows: TGTGCCAGCAGCTTGAGAACGGTCTCTTCATACGAGCAGTACTTC.